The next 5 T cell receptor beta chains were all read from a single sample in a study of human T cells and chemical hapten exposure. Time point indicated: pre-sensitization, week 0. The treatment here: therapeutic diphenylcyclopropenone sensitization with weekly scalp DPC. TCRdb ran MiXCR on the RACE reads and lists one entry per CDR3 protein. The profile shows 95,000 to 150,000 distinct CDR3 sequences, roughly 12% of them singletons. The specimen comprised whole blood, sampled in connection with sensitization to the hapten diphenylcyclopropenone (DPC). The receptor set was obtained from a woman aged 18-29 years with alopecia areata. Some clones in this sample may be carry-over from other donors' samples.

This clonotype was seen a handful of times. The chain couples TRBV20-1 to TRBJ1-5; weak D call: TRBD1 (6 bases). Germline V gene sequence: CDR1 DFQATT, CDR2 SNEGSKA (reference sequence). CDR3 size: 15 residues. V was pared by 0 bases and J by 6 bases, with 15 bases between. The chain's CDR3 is CSARDRMGGRQPQHF. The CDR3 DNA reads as TGCAGTGCTAGAGATAGGATGGGGGGCCGTCAGCCCCAGCATTTT.

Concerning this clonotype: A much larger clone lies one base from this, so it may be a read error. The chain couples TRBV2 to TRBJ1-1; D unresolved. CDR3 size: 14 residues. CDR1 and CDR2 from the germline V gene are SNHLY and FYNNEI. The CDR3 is CASIRRPMNTEASF. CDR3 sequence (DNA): TGTGCCAGCATTAGGCGGCCCATGAACACTGAAGCTTCCTTT.

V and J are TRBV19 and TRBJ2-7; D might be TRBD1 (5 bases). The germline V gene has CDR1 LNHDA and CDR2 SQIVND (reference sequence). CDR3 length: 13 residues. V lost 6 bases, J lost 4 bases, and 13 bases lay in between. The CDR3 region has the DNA TGTGCCAGTAGCCCCGGCAGGGAATACGAGCAGTACTTC. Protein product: CASSPGREYEQYF.

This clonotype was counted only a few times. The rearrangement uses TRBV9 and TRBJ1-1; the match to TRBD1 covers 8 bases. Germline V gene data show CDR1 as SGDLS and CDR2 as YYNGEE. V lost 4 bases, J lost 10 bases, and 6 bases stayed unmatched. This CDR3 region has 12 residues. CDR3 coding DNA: TGTGCCAGCAGCTCGTCGGACAGGGTAGCTTTCTTT. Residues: CASSSSDRVAFF.

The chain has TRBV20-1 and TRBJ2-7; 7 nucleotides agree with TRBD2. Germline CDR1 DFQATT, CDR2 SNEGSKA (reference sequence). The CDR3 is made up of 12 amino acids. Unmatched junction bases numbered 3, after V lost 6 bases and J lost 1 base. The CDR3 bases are TGCAGTGCGCAGGGAGGGTCCTACGAGCAGTACTTC. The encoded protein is CSAQGGSYEQYF.